These T cell receptor beta chains were read from a single sample in a study of blood T cells in healthy people across ages. MiXCR, applied by TCRdb to the 5' RACE reads, yields one record per CDR3 protein. The sample yields more than 800,000 distinct CDR3 sequences, about 30% seen once. The material sequenced was blood. Receptors originate from a woman older than 75 in good health. CDR3s leave out the opening cysteine and the closing phenylalanine or tryptophan. The D gene is left open where the match is weak.

J: TRBJ2-2; D: TRBD1; V: TRBV11-2; CDR3: ASSKGWTGAGELF
J: TRBJ2-1; D: NA; V: TRBV15; CDR3: ATSRAAGVVFTNEQF
J: TRBJ2-1; D: NA; V: TRBV6-6; CDR3: ASSTPGRPYNEQF
J: TRBJ2-5; D: NA; V: TRBV24-1; CDR3: ATSEGGRETQY
J: NA; D: NA; V: TRBV9; CDR3: ASSVAVRSEQY
J: TRBJ2-3; D: NA; V: TRBV7-2; CDR3: ASSLTVRDTRY
J: TRBJ2-4; D: TRBD1; V: TRBV6-2/TRBV6-3; CDR3: ASSGQGSKNIQY
J: TRBJ1-1; D: TRBD1; V: TRBV12-3/TRBV12-4; CDR3: ASSLGTVGEAF
J: TRBJ2-1; D: NA; V: TRBV5-1; CDR3: ASSLSAPGPGNEQF
J: TRBJ2-7; D: TRBD1; V: TRBV6-1; CDR3: ASSGATGRVEQY
J: TRBJ1-1; D: NA; V: TRBV6-5; CDR3: ASSCGQENTEAF
J: TRBJ1-1; D: TRBD1; V: TRBV6-5; CDR3: ASKGQGGWRTEAF
J: TRBJ2-3; D: NA; V: TRBV9; CDR3: ASSPREAPSWGTDTQY
J: TRBJ2-1; D: NA; V: TRBV4-1; CDR3: ASKMDGSSYNEQF
J: TRBJ2-1; D: NA; V: TRBV5-1; CDR3: ASSVQSSYNEQF
J: TRBJ1-6; D: NA; V: TRBV5-1; CDR3: ASSLEQGPLH
J: TRBJ2-1; D: NA; V: TRBV7-3; CDR3: ASRVDRYNEQF
J: TRBJ1-2; D: TRBD1; V: TRBV20-1; CDR3: SARQGAYGYT
J: TRBJ2-7; D: TRBD2; V: TRBV7-2; CDR3: ASSTSGGVLSEQY
J: TRBJ2-5; D: TRBD2; V: TRBV7-2; CDR3: ASSLAGRGQETQY
J: TRBJ2-1; D: TRBD2; V: TRBV30; CDR3: AWSLTSGGAYNEQF
J: NA; D: NA; V: TRBV7-2; CDR3: ASSVSAGLRNEQY
J: NA; D: NA; V: TRBV14; CDR3: ASNQVRVRSNEQY
J: TRBJ2-3; D: TRBD1; V: TRBV18; CDR3: ASSDGTGTGTDTQY
J: TRBJ2-1; D: TRBD2; V: TRBV2; CDR3: ASRVGGGAGDEQF
J: TRBJ2-1; D: TRBD2; V: TRBV5-1; CDR3: ASSLPLAGGPGNEQF
J: TRBJ2-7; D: NA; V: TRBV7-2; CDR3: ASSFGNSGSYEQY
J: TRBJ1-4; D: NA; V: TRBV10-3; CDR3: AISGSSGEKLF
J: TRBJ2-3; D: TRBD1; V: TRBV28; CDR3: ASSLFPGQSTDTQY
J: TRBJ2-7; D: NA; V: TRBV20-1; CDR3: SARDLADSSYEQY
J: TRBJ2-1; D: NA; V: TRBV11-2; CDR3: ASSFALQGSEQF
J: TRBJ2-7; D: NA; V: TRBV20-1; CDR3: SASNRATYEQY
J: TRBJ2-7; D: NA; V: TRBV24-1; CDR3: ATRDWTAYEQY
J: TRBJ1-1; D: TRBD1; V: TRBV20-1; CDR3: SARGGQASFEAF
J: TRBJ2-7; D: NA; V: TRBV5-1; CDR3: ASSLSGARNEQY
J: TRBJ2-7; D: TRBD2; V: TRBV6-6; CDR3: ASSPGTSGGLEQY
J: TRBJ2-3; D: TRBD2; V: TRBV12-3/TRBV12-4; CDR3: ASSLVISGGRDTQY
J: TRBJ2-1; D: NA; V: TRBV20-1; CDR3: SAPLLRGYNEQF
J: TRBJ1-5; D: TRBD1; V: TRBV20-1; CDR3: SAREPRDRGYGGNQPQH
J: TRBJ2-5; D: NA; V: TRBV7-7; CDR3: TSSLGGRLETQY
J: TRBJ1-1; D: NA; V: TRBV4-2; CDR3: ASSQDRGIAF
J: TRBJ2-1; D: NA; V: TRBV18; CDR3: ASSPPQYNEQF
J: TRBJ2-3; D: NA; V: TRBV6-4; CDR3: ASSDRGANTDTQY
J: TRBJ1-1; D: TRBD1; V: TRBV6-2/TRBV6-3; CDR3: ASSRNPGGNTEAF
J: TRBJ2-1; D: NA; V: TRBV7-9; CDR3: ASSLSGWGFEQF
J: TRBJ2-7; D: NA; V: TRBV5-5; CDR3: ASSFNPTYEQY
J: TRBJ1-2; D: NA; V: TRBV27; CDR3: ASSLTAKVNYGYT
J: TRBJ2-1; D: NA; V: TRBV29-1; CDR3: SAADNEQF
J: TRBJ2-1; D: NA; V: TRBV7-2; CDR3: AIRRLEGRNEQF
J: NA; D: TRBD2; V: TRBV20-1; CDR3: SARDWGLANEQY
J: TRBJ1-1; D: NA; V: TRBV11-2; CDR3: ASSPGSEAF